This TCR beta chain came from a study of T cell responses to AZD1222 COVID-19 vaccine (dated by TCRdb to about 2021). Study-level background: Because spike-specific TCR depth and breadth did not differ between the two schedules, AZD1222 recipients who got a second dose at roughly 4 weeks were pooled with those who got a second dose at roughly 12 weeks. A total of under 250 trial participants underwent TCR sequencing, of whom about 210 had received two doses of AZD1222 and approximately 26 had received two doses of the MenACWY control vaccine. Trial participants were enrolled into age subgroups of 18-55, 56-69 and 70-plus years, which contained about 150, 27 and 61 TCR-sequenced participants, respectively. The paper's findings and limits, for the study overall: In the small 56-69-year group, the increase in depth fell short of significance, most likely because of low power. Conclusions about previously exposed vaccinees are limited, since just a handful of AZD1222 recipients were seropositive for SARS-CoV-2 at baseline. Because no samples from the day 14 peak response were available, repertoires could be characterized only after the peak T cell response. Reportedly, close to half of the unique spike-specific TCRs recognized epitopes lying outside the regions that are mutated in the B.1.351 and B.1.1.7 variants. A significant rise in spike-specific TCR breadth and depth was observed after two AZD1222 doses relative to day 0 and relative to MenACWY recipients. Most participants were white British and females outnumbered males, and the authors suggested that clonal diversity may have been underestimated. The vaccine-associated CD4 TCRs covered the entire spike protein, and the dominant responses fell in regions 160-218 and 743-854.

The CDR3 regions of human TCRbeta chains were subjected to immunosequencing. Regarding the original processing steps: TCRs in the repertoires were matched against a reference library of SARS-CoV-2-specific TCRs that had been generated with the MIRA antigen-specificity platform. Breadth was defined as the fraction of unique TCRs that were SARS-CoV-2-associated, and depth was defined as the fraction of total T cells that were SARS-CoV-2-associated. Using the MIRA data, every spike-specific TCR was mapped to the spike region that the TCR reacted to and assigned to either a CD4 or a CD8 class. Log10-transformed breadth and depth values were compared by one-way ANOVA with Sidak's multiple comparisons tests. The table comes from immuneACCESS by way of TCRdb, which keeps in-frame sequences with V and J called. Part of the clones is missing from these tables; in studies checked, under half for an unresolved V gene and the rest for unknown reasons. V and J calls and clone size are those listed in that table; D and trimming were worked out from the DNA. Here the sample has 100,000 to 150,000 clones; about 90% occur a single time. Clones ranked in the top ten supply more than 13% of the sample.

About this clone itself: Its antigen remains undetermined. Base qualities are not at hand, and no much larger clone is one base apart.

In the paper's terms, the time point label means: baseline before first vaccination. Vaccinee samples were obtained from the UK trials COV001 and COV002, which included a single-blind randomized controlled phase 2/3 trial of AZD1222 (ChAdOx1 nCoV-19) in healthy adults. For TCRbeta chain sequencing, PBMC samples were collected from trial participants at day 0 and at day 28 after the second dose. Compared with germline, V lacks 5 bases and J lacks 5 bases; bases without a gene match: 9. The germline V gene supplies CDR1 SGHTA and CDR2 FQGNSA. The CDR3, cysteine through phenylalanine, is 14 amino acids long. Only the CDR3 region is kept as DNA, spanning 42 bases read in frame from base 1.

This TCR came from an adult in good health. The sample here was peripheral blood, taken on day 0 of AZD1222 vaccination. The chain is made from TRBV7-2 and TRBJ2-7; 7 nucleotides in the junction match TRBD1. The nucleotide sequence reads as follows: TGTGCCAGCAGCCCCCCGGACAGGCCCCACGAGCAGTACTTC. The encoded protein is CASSPPDRPHEQYF.